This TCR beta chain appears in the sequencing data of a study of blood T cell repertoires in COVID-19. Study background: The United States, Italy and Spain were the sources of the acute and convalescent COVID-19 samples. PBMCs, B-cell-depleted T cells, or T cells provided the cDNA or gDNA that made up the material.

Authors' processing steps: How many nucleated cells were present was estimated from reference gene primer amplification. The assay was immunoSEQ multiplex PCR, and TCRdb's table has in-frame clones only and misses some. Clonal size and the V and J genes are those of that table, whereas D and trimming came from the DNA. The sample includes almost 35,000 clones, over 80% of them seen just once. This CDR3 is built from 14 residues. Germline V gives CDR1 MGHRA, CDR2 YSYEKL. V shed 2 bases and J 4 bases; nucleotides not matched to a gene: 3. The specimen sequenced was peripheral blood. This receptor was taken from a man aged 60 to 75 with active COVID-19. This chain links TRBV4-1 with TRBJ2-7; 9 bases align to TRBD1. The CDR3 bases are TGCGCCAGCAGCCAAAAGGACAGGGGTTACGAGCAGTACTTC. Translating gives CASSQKDRGYEQYF.